This TCR beta chain was captured in a study of control samples from healthy donors and cancer patients. Per the germline V gene, CDR1 is SNHLY and CDR2 is FYNNEI. The CDR3 is 12 amino acids. After removal of 7 bases from V and 8 bases from J, the junction contained 5 bases not matched to a gene. The table came from immunoSEQ multiplex PCR; TCRdb's copy has only in-frame clones and leaves some out. The repertoire holds about 150,000 clones, with more than 85% as singletons. V is TRBV2 and J is TRBJ1-1, with 9 positions matching TRBD1. The sequence came from a middle-aged man in good health. Sequencing used blood. The chain's CDR3 is CASNRGLTEAFF. CDR3 DNA sequence: TGTGCCAGCAACAGGGGGCTAACAGAAGCTTTCTTT. The full variable domain, with the rest looked up from reference TRBV2 and TRBJ1-1, is EPEVTQTPSHQVTQMGQEVILRCVPISNHLYFYWYRQILGQKVEFLVSFYNNEISEKSEIFDDQFSVERPDGSNFTLKIRSTKLEDSAMYFCASNRGLTEAFFGQGTRLTVV.